This TCR beta chain was recovered during a study of OX40 agonist ivuxolimab in advanced cancers. Study-level background: Earlier treatment with anti-PD-1, anti-PD-L1 or anti-CTLA-4 was permitted, and over 35% had received some.

Measured with immunoSEQ multiplex PCR; TCRdb has only the in-frame clones, and not every one. The sample holds some 80,000 clones, about 94% seen once. V trimming: 6 bases; J trimming: 12 bases; junction bases outside the gene matches: 5. CDR3 length: 14 residues. Per germline, CDR1 PRHDT and CDR2 FYEKMQ (reference sequence). This sequence was found in an adult with an advanced solid tumor such as melanoma, head and neck, liver or kidney cancer. The material sequenced was CD4+ or CD8+ T cells sorted from blood, taken in a trial of the OX40 agonist ivuxolimab. V usage is TRBV13 and J usage is TRBJ2-1; TRBD2 aligns across 16 bases. The CDR3 reads CASSPGLAGGRQFF. The CDR3 DNA reads TGTGCCAGCAGTCCGGGACTAGCGGGAGGGAGGCAGTTCTTC. The full variable domain, in which reference TRBV13 and TRBJ2-1 provide the parts outside the CDR3, is AAGVIQSPRHLIKEKRETATLKCYPIPRHDTVYWYQQGPGQDPQFLISFYEKMQSDKGSIPDRFSAQQFSDYHSELNMSSLELGDSALYFCASSPGLAGGRQFFGPGTRLTVL.